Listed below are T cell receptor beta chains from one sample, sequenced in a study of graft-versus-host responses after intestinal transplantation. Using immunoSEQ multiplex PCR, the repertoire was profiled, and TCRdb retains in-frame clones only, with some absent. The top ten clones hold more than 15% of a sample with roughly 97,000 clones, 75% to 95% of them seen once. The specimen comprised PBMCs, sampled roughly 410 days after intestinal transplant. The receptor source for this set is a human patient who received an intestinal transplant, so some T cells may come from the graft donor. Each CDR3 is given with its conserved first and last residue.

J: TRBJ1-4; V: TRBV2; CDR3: CASMGFREKLFF
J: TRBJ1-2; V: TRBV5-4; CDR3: CASSPTGLANYGYTF
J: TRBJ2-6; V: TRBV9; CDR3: CASSTSGGGDLRGANVLTF
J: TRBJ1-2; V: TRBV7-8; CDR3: CASSLHQYRGGLYGYTF
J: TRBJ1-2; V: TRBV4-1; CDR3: CASSQEGGGGPNYGYTF
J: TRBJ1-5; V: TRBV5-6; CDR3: CASRLYDRVDQPQHF
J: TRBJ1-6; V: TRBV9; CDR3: CASSPRTGGNSPLHF
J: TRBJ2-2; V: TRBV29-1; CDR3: CSVYRVTGGELFF
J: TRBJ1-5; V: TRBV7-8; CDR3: CASSLARTGSNQPQHF
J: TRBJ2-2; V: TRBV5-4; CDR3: CASSLDPKNPGELFF
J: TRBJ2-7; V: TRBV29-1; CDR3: CSVEEDREHEQYF
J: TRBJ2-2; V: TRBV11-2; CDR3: CASSFGSGGPNTGELFF
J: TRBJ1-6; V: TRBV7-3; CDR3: CASSLTTDSPLHF
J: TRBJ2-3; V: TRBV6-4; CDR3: CASSDGTSGGDTQYF
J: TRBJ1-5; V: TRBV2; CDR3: CASSVGQGRQPQHF
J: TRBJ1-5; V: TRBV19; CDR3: CASSVTGTGSLQPQHF
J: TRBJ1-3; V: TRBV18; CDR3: CASSRTDSGNTIYF
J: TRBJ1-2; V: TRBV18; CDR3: CASSLTGDPDYGYTF
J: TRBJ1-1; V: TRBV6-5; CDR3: CASSLPGHNTEAFF
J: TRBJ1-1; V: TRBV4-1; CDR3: CASSQDWRGRAFF
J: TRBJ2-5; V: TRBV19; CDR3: CASSIMIAGGRETQYF
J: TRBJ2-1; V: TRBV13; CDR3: CASSLGQEYTMYNEQFF
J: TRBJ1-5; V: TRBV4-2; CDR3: CASSHSNGVHQPQHF
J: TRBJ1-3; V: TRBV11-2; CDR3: CASSLGSWASGNTIYF
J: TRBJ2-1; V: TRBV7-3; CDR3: CASSPSGASSYNEQFF
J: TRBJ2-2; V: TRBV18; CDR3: CASSPPTQGRIGELFF
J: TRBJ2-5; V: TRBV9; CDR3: CASSVEGGRWETQYF
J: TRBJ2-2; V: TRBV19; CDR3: CAGRRGPNTGELFF
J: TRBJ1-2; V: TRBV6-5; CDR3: CASSYSGSYGYTF
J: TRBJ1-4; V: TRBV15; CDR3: CATVRGANEKLFF
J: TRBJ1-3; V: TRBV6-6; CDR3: CASSYGNTIYF
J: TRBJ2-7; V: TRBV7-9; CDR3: CASSSSSEQYF
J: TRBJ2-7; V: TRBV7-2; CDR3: CASSLDTGDYEQYF
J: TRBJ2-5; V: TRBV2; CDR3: CASLVGDETQYF
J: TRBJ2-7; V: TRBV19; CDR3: CATKGLAYEQYF
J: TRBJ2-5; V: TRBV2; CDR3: CASIRQQTQYF
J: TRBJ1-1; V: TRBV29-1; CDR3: CSARRNTEAFF
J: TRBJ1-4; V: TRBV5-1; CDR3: CASREATNEKLFF
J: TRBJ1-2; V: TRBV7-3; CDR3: CASSLDASYGYTF
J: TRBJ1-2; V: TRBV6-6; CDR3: CASSPPGGGYTF
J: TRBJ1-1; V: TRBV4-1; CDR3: CASSHGPGTMNTKAFF
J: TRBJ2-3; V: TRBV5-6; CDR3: CASSRGDFGPSTDTQYF
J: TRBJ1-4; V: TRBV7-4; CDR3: CASTPVGEANEKLFF
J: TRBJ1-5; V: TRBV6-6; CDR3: CASSYATRTGDQPQHF
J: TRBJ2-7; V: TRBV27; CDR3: CAVSPTSGGTSSYEQYF
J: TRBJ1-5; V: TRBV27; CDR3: CASSSQGGNQPQHF
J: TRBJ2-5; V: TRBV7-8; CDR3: CASSLRGETQYF
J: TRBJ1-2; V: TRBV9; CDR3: CASSPPTGWGYGYTF
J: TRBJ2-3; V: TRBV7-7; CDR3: CASSPTSTDTQYF
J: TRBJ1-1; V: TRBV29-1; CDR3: CSVPTLEGEAFF
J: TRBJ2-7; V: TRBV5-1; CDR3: CASSLGLPSSYEQYF